One T cell receptor beta chain is described in this entry. What it binds is unknown. TCRdb fed the 5' RACE reads into MiXCR, producing one record per CDR3 protein. The sample lists a few hundred thousand distinct CDR3 sequences; 7.5% to 9% were seen once. The CDR3 is 10 amino acids. Trimming cost V 6 bases and J 5 bases, with 7 bases left between them. Per germline, CDR1 DFQATT and CDR2 SNEGSKA (reference sequence). These data come from a study of CD8 T cells in ankylosing spondylitis. Study-wide points: Ankylosing spondylitis blood appeared to be characterized by a TCR beta motif of eight highly homologous variants. The authors found the disease-linked clones to be CD8+ and relatively rare in peripheral blood. The authors reported significant enrichment of disease-linked clones in matched ankylosing spondylitis synovial fluid.

The sequenced sample was blood, either unsorted or a sorted T cell fraction (not recorded which). This sequence was found in a male donor with ankylosing spondylitis. The chain carries TRBV20-1 and TRBJ1-2, with a weak D call TRBD1 (5 bases). The CDR3 region is CSARQYGYTF. The CDR3 nucleotides read TGCAGTGCCCGACAGTATGGCTACACCTTC.